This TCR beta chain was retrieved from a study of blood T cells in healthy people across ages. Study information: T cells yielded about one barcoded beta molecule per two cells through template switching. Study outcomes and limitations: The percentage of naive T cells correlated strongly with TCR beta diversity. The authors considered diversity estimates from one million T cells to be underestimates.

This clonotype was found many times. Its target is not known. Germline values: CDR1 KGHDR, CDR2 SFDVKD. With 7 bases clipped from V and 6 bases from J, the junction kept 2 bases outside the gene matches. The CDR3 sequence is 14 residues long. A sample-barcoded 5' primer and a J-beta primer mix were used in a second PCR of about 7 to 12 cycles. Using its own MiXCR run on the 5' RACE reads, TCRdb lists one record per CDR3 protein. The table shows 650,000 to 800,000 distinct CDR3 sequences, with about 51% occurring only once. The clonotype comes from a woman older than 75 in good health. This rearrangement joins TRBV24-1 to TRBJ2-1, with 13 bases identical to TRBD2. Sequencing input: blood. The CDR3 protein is CATRGTSGANEQFF. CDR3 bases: TGTGCCACCAGGGGGACTAGCGGGGCCAATGAGCAGTTCTTC.